This T cell receptor (beta chain) derives from a study of vaccination effects on CD4 cells after COVID-19. A few counts support this clone. Its antigen is not known. Culturing for about 9 days preceded CD4+ T cell isolation. Each participant was administered two doses of either the BNT162b2 or the mRNA-1273 vaccine. Trimming pared 3 bases from V and 1 base from J, leaving 9 bases between. This CDR3 has 14 residues. Germline CDR1 is LNHNV and CDR2 is YYDKDF (reference sequence). The data were produced by immunoSEQ multiplex PCR, yet TCRdb's version contains in-frame clones alone and is incomplete. The data hold around 46,000 clones, with over 60% observed a single time.

The chain combines TRBV15 with TRBJ1-1; D is unresolved. Sample: CD4+ T cells from PBMCs cultured without peptide, taken after COVID-19 vaccination. The clonotype originates from a human donor who received a COVID-19 vaccine. The CDR3 loop reads CATSSIDGNTEAFF. CDR3 DNA sequence: TGTGCCACCAGCAGCATAGACGGGAACACTGAAGCTTTCTTT.